This TCR beta chain was profiled in a study of regulatory T cells in long-lasting Graves disease. Study findings and constraints: TRBV28, TRBJ1-2 and TRBJ2-5 were segments that persistent disease favored. Peripheral blood, not thyroid tissue, was the sole material studied.

The TCR beta library used iRepertoire HTBI primers with Arm-PCR amplification of CDR3. TCRdb called the multiplex PCR reads again in MiXCR, with one record for every CDR3 protein. The repertoire holds 350,000 to 450,000 distinct CDR3 sequences, with approximately 15% as singletons. Time point denoted: newly diagnosed GD, antithyroid drugs for less than 3 months. PBMC RNA was the source of the TCR library. Graves' disease diagnoses used American Thyroid Association guidelines. This CDR3 region has 15 residues. Germline values: CDR1 LNHDA, CDR2 SQIVND (reference sequence). V was trimmed by 5 bases and J by 0 bases, leaving 13 bases between them. This clonotype was counted a few times. Antigen specificity is unknown. These same data were also listed under a study on T cells in Graves' hyperthyroidism and ophthalmopathy. That report notes: HTBI primers were the set used in a first-round RT-PCR of the TCR CDR3.

The sample was peripheral blood mononuclear cells (PBMCs), taken at new diagnosis, from a patient treated with antithyroid drugs. This chain uses TRBV19 with TRBJ1-1; no clear D gene. The TCR comes from a woman aged 35 to 49 with Graves disease. The CDR3 nucleotides read TGTGCCAGTAGTCGGTCTACCACCATGAACACTGAAGCTTTCTTT. Protein sequence: CASSRSTTMNTEAFF.